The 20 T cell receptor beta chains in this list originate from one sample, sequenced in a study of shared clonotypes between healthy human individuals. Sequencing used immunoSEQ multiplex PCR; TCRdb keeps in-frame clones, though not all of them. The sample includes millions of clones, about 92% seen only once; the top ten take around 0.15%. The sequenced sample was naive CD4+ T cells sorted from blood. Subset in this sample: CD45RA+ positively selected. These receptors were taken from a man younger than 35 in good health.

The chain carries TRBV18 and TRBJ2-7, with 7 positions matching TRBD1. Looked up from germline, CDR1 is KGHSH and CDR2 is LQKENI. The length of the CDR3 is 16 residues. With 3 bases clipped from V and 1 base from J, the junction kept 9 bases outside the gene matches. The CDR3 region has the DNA TGTGCCAGCTCACCGGGGACAGTCACTTTATCCTACGAGCAGTACTTC. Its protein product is CASSPGTVTLSYEQYF.

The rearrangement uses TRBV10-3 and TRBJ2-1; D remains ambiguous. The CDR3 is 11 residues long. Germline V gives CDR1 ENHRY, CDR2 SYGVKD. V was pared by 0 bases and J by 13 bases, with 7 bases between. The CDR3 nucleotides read TGTGCCATCAGTGAGTCGGCCGTTCAGTTCTTC. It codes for CAISESAVQFF.

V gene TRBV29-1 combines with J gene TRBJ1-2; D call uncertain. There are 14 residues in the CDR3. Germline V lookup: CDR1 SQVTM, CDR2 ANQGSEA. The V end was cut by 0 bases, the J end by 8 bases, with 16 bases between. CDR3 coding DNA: TGCAGCGTTGAAGATCGGGGTATTGACTGGGGCTACACCTTC. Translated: CSVEDRGIDWGYTF.

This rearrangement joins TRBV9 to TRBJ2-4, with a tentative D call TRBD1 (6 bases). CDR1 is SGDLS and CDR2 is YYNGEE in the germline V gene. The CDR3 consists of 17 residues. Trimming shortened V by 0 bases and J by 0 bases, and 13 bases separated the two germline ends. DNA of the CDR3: TGTGCCAGCAGCGTAGGCCCAGGGGACCTAGCCAAAAACATTCAGTACTTC. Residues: CASSVGPGDLAKNIQYF.

CDR3 region: CASSPWFSETGELFF. DNA of the CDR3: TGTGCCAGCAGCCCCTGGTTCAGCGAAACCGGGGAGCTGTTTTTT. This chain joins TRBV7-2 and TRBJ2-2; D is ambiguous. The CDR3 totals 15 residues. V was trimmed by 5 bases and J by 5 bases, leaving 15 bases between them. Germline V gene lookup returns CDR1 SGHTA and CDR2 FQGNSA.

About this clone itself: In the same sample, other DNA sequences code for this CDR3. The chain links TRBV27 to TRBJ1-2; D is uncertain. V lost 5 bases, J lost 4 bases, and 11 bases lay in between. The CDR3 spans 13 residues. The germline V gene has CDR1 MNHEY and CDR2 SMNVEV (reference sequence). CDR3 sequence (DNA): TGTGCCAGCAGTCCCTCGGGCGGCTATGGCTACACCTTC. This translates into CASSPSGGYGYTF.

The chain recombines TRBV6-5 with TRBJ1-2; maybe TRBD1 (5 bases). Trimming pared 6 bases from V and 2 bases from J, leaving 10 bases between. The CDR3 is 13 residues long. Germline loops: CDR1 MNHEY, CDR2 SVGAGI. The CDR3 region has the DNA TGTGCCAGCAGCCCGGGGGAAAACTATGGCTACACCTTC. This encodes CASSPGENYGYTF.

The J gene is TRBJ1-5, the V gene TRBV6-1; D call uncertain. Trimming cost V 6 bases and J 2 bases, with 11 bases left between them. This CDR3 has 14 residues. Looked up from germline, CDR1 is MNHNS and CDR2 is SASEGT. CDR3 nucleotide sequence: TGTGCCAGCAGGAAACAGTTAGGCAATCAGCCCCAGCATTTT. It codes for CASRKQLGNQPQHF.

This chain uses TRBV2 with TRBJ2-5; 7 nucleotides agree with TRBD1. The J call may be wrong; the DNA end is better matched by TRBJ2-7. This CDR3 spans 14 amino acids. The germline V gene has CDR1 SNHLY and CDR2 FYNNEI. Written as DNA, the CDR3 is TGTGCCAGCGCGCGGACAGGAGCACCCTACGAGCAGTACTTC. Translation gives CASARTGAPYEQYF.

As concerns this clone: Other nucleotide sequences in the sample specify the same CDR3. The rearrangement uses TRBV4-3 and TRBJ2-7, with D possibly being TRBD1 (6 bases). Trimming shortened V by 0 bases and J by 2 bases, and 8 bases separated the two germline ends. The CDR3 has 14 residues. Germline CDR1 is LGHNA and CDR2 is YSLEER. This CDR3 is CASSQDRGPYEQYF. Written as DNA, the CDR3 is TGCGCCAGCAGCCAAGACAGGGGTCCCTACGAGCAGTACTTC.

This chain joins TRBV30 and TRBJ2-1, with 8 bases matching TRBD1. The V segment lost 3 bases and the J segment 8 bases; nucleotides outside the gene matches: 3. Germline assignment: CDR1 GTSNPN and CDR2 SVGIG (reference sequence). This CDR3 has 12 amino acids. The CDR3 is CAWRQGVDEQFF. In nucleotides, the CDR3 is TGTGCCTGGAGACAGGGGGTGGATGAGCAGTTCTTC.

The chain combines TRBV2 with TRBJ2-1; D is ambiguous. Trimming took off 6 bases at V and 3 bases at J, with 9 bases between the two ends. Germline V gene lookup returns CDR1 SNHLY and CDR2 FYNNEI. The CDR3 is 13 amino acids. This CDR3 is CASSWVLYNEQFF. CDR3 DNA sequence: TGTGCCAGCAGCTGGGTCCTCTACAATGAGCAGTTCTTC.

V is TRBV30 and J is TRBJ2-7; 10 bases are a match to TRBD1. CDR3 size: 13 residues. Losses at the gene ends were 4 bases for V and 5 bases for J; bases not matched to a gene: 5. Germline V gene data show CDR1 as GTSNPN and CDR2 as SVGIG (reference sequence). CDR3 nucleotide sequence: TGTGCCTGGACGAGGACAGGGGGTCACGAGCAGTACTTC. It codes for CAWTRTGGHEQYF.

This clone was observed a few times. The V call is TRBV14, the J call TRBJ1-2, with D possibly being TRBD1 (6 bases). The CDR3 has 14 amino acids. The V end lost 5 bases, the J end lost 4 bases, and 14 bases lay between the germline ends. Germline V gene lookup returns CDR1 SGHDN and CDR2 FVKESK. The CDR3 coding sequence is TGTGCCAGCAGCGGGCGGGGGGCTGGCTATGGCTACACCTTC. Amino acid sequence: CASSGRGAGYGYTF.

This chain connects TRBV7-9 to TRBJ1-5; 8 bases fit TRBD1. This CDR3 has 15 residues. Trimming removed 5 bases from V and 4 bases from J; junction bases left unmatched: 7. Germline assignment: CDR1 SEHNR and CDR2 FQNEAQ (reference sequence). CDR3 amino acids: CASSQGQATNQPQHF. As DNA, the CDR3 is TGTGCCAGCAGCCAGGGACAGGCGACTAATCAGCCCCAGCATTTT.

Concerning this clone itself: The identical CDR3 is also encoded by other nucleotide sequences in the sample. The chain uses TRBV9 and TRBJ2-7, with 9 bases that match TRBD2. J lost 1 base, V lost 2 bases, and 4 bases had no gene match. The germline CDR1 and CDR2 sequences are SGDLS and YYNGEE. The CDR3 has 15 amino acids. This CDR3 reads CASSVSSGSSYEQYF. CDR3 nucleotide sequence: TGTGCCAGCAGCGTCAGTAGCGGGAGTTCCTACGAGCAGTACTTC.

CDR3 DNA: TGTGCCTGGAAGGGGGGTGGCAATCAGCCCCAGCATTTT. As protein: CAWKGGGNQPQHF. The chain employs TRBV30 and TRBJ1-5; weak D call: TRBD1 (6 bases). The CDR3 has 13 residues. Germline V gene lookup returns CDR1 GTSNPN and CDR2 SVGIG (reference sequence). V lost 4 bases and J lost 2, with 9 bases in between. Full variable domain (rest looked up from reference TRBV30 and TRBJ1-5): SQTIHQWPATLVQPVGSPLSLECTVEGTSNPNLYWYRQAAGRGLQLLFYSVGIGQISSEVPQNLSASRPQDRQFILSSKKLLLSDSGFYLCAWKGGGNQPQHFGDGTRLSIL.

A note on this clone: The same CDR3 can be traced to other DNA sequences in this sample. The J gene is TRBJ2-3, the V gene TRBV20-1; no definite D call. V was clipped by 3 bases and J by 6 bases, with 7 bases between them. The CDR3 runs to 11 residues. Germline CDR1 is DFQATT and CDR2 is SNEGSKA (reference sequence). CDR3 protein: CSARVGDTQYF. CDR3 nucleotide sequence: TGCAGTGCTAGGGTGGGGGATACGCAGTATTTT.

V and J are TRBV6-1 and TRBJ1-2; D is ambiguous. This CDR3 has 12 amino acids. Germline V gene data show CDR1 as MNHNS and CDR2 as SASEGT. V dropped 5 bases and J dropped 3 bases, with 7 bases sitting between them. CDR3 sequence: CASSTADYGYTF. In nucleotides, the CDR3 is TGTGCCAGCAGTACAGCGGACTATGGCTACACCTTC.

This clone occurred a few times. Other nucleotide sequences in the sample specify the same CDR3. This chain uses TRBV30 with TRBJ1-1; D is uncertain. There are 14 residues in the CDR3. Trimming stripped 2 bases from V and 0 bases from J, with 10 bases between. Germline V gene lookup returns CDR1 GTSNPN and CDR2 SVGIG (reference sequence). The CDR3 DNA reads TGTGCCTGGAGTTCTGGCCCCATGAACACTGAAGCTTTCTTT. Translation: CAWSSGPMNTEAFF.